This T cell receptor (beta chain) was found in a study of blood T cell repertoires in COVID-19. Study context: The United States, Italy and Spain provided the acute and convalescent COVID-19 samples. Nucleic acid was either cDNA or gDNA, and it came from T cells, B-cell-depleted T cells, or PBMCs.

This clone has only one observation. V shed 4 bases and J 3 bases; nucleotides not matched to a gene: 13. This CDR3 is 18 amino acids long. Per germline, CDR1 LGHDT and CDR2 YNNKEL (reference sequence). How the authors handled the data: The authors estimated nucleated cell counts from reference gene primer amplification. Here immunoSEQ multiplex PCR was the method, and the copy in TCRdb shows in-frame clones only, minus some. The V and J calls and clone size come from that table; D and trimming were worked out from the DNA. The data hold just under 65,000 clones, with roughly 82% observed a single time.

Sequencing was done on a sample of peripheral blood. The origin of this receptor is a human donor in a cohort sampled during active COVID-19. The chain carries TRBV3-1 (or the pseudogene TRBV3-2) and TRBJ2-4, with TRBD2 identical over 9 bases. The CDR3 loop is CASSLRGSGGPGKNIQYF. CDR3 bases: TGTGCCAGCAGCCTCCGGGGGAGCGGGGGGCCGGGCAAAAACATTCAGTACTTC.